This T cell receptor (beta chain) was sequenced during a study of early T cells in non-severe SARS-CoV-2 infection (dated by TCRdb to the early 2020s). General notes on the study: Because TCR sequencing relied on bulk RNA taken from unsorted whole blood, pairing of alpha and beta chains was not possible.

Overall study results and their limits: VDJdb matching was skewed toward anti-spike CD8 responses, so virus-specific expansions were likely underestimated and private and CD4 specificities were missed.

Libraries were prepared through 5' RACE. Sequencing used a NextSeq 500. Unique molecular identifiers were attached to individual cDNA molecules in the TCR library protocol so that sequencing error and PCR bias could be corrected. Both TCR alpha and beta chains were sequenced, and tight co-correlation was observed between alpha and beta sequence abundances in each sample. As for how the authors treated the data: Decombinator V4 was used to annotate TCR sequences for V gene, J gene and CDR3. Expanded TCRs were defined as changing significantly between any two time points under a Poisson model with p below 0.0001. TCR abundances were normalised to the total number of TCRs sequenced in each sample and reported as counts per million. VDJdb, accessed 1 November 2021, was searched for CMV, EBV and SARS-CoV-2 annotated TCRs, excluding TCRs annotated for multiple antigens. The public reads were reprocessed in TCRdb via fastp at Q25 and MiXCR, keeping in-frame beta chains. Rows are unified per CDR3 protein, each entry keeping the most common DNA and genes. For this entry, the V and J calls and clone size follow TCRdb and not the study's own pipeline. The table for this sample lists under 60,000 distinct CDR3 sequences; 8.7% of them were counted only once. About 3.9% of the sample lies in the top ten.

On this clonotype itself: The specificity of this receptor is unknown. No quality values exist for individual bases; no much larger clone is one base distant.

A case-control design nested within a healthcare worker cohort in London, UK, was used, with weekly nasopharyngeal swab PCR tests and blood sampling performed. Healthcare workers were recruited during the week of the UK lockdown, between 23 and 31 March 2020, and followed weekly for up to roughly 15 weeks. The sequences come from whole blood, collected at baseline. This TCR came from an adult who was a healthcare worker with PCR-confirmed SARS-CoV-2 infection or an uninfected control (not recorded which).

The DNA reads TGTGCCAGCAGCCAAGATGGAGGCGGGACACCAGCCTACGAGCAGTACTTC. Translated, this is CASSQDGGGTPAYEQYF. The chain uses TRBV4-2 and TRBJ2-7; the D gene assignment is perhaps TRBD1 or TRBD2, with each matching 6 bases. The CDR1 and CDR2 encoded by the germline V gene are LGHNA and YNFKEQ. At the junction V is shortened by 0 bases and J by 2 bases, with 17 bases in between. Its CDR3 holds 17 amino acids, cysteine through phenylalanine. Only CDR3 DNA is held: 51 bases, read in frame from base 1.